Here is one T cell receptor beta chain with its context. The data belong to a study of identical twins. TCRdb re-derived calls from the 5' RACE reads in MiXCR, one entry per CDR3 protein. The sample has under 350,000 distinct CDR3 sequences, roughly 10% seen once. CDR1 and CDR2 from the germline V gene are SQVTM and ANQGSEA. The V gene end was trimmed by 6 bases and the J gene end by 4 bases; junction bases not matched to a gene: 12. This CDR3 region has 16 residues. These data were likewise used in another study, on yellow fever vaccine responses in identical twins.

The receptor was isolated from a woman aged 18-29 years in good health. J is TRBJ2-1 and V is TRBV29-1; TRBD2 agrees at 10 bases. The sample was CD8+ T cells sorted from blood. CDR3 region: CSVTTPERGGYNEQFF. The DNA for the CDR3 is TGCAGCGTCACCACCCCCGAGCGGGGGGGTTACAATGAGCAGTTCTTC.